This TCR beta chain comes out of a study of CD8+ T cells in alopecia areata. In the study overall: The study gave treated patients oral tofacitinib at 5 to 10 mg twice daily. Tofacitinib treatment spanned 6 to 18 months, with 6 months off drug afterward.

Notes on this clone: Its antigen is unknown.

Study-wide findings and caveats: Higher clonality was seen in lesional scalp than in normal scalp, especially in alopecia totalis/universalis.

Extracted RNA was reverse transcribed into cDNA, the sequencing template. This table comes from immunoSEQ multiplex PCR, and its TCRdb copy is limited to in-frame clones, with some not included. The sample shows roughly 150,000 clones, around half of them seen only once. As part of sample collection, lesional scalp punch biopsies and peripheral blood were taken from alopecia areata patients. The CDR3 contains 12 residues. Germline CDR1 reads GTSNPN; CDR2 reads SVGIG (reference sequence). The V end lost 0 bases, the J end lost 3 bases, and 5 bases lay between the germline ends. The TCR originated in a human donor with alopecia areata. This chain joins TRBV30 and TRBJ1-1; D unresolved. The material was CD8+ T cells sorted from blood, obtained at week 0. The CDR3 is CAWSVLDTEAFF. The CDR3 region has the DNA TGTGCCTGGAGTGTACTGGACACTGAAGCTTTCTTT.